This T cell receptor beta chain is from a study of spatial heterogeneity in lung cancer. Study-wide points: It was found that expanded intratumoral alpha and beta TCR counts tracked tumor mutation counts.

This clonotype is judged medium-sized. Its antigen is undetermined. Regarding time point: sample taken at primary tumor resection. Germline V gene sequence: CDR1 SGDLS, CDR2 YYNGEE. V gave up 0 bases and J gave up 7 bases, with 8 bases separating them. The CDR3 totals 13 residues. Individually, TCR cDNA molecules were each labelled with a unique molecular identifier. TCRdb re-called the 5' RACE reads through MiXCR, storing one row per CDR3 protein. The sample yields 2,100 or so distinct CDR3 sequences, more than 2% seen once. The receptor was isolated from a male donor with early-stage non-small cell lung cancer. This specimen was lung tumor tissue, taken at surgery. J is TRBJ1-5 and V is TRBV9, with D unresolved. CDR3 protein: CASSVDGRQPQHF. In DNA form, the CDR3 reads TGTGCCAGCAGCGTAGACGGGAGGCAGCCCCAGCATTTT. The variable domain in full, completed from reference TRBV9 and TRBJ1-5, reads DSGVTQTPKHLITATGQRVTLRCSPRSGDLSVYWYQQSLDQGLQFLIQYYNGEERAKGNILERFSAQQFPDLHSELNLSSLELGDSALYFCASSVDGRQPQHFGDGTRLSIL.